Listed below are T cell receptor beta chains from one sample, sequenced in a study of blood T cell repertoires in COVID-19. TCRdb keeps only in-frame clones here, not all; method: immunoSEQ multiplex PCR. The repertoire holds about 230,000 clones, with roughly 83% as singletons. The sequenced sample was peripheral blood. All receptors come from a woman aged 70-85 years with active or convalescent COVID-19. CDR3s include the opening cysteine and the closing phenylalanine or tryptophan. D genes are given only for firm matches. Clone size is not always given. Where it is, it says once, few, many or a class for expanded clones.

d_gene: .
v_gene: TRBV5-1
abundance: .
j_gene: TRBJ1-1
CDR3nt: TGCGCCAGCAGCTCTGACTCCTGGAACACTGAAGCTTTCTTT
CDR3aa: CASSSDSWNTEAFF

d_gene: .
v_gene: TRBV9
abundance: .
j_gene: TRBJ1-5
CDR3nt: TGTGCCAGCAGAGAGAACCCCGGAGGCAATCAGCCCCAGCATTTT
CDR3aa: CASRENPGGNQPQHF

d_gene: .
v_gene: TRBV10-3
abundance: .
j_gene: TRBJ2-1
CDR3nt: TGTGCCATCAGTGAGGCAGTGCCCCTCTACAATGAGCAGTTCTTC
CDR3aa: CAISEAVPLYNEQFF

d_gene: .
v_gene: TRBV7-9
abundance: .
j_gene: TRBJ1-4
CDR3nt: TGTGCCAGCAGCTTAGTGGGGGCAGGTGAAAAACTGTTTTTT
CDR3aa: CASSLVGAGEKLFF

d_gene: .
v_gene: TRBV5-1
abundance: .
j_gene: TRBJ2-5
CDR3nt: TGCGCCAGCAGCTTGCTCACCAACGGGGAGACCCAGTACTTC
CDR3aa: CASSLLTNGETQYF

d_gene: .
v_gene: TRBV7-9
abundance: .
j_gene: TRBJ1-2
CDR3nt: TGTGCCAGCAGCTTAGGGGCGGTGGAGGGGCGAAATGGCTACACCTTC
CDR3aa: CASSLGAVEGRNGYTF

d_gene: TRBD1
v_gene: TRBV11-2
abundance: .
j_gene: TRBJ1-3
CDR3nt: TGTGCCAGCAGCCTGCAAGGGGGCCCCGGAAACACCATATATTTT
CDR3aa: CASSLQGGPGNTIYF

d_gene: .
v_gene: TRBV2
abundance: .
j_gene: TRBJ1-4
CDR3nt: TGTGCCAGCAGTTCAGGAGGAATTGAAAAACTGTTTTTT
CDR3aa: CASSSGGIEKLFF

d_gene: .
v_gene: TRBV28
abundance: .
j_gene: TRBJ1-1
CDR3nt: TGTGCCAGCAGTTTGGTACAGGGTGGTAACACTGAAGCTTTCTTT
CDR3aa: CASSLVQGGNTEAFF

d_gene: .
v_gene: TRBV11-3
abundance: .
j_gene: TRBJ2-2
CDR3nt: TGTGCCAGCAGCTTGGGGGGAGCTCCGGAGCTGTTTTTT
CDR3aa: CASSLGGAPELFF

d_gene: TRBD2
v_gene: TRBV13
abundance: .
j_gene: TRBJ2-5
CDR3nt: TGTGCCAGCAGCCTAACCCTAGCGGGGGGTACGAAGACCCAGTACTTC
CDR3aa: CASSLTLAGGTKTQYF

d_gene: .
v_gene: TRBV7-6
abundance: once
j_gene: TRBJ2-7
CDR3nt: TGTGCCAGCAGCTTATCACGGTCCTACGAGCAGTACTTC
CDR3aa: CASSLSRSYEQYF

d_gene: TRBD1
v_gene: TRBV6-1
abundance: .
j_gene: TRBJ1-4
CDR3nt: TGTGCCAGCAGTGGGGGGACAGGGTGGTCAACTCGTGAAAAACTGTTTTTT
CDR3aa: CASSGGTGWSTREKLFF

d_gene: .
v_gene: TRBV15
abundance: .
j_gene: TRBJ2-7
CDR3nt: TGTGCCACCAGCAAAGGGAGAATCTACGAGCAGTACTTC
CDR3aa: CATSKGRIYEQYF

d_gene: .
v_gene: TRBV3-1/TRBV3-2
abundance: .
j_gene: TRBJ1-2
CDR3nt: TGTGCCAGCAGCCAAGATAAGGGGAGGGATGGCTACACCTTC
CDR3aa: CASSQDKGRDGYTF

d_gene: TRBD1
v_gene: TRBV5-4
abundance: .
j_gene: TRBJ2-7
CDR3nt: TGTGCCAGCAGCGCCTGGCCCAGGGGGCGGACTTACGAGCAGTACTTC
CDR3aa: CASSAWPRGRTYEQYF